Sequencing of this T cell receptor beta chain was carried out in a study of cytomegalovirus exposure and HLA in healthy donors. The V gene lost 3 bases and the J gene lost 4 bases, with 18 bases spanning the gap. Germline CDR1 MGHDK, CDR2 SYGVNS. This CDR3 has 16 residues. 13 Jbeta primers and 60 Vbeta primers were used for the PCR. Produced via immunoSEQ multiplex PCR; TCRdb's table is partial and in-frame only. The table lists 150,000 to 200,000 clones, around 80% of them singletons. V is TRBV25-1 and J is TRBJ1-1; a weak D match, TRBD1 (5 bases). Sequencing was performed on PBMCs. This sequence originates from a woman aged 18-29 years in good health and CMV-seronegative. The CDR3 DNA is TGTGCCAGCAGTGATTTCTCCGGGACTAGGAGCACTGAAGCTTTCTTT. Residues: CASSDFSGTRSTEAFF.